This paragraph covers one TCR beta chain sequence. One base away there is no much larger clone; base qualities are not given. PBMC were thawed, rested overnight, stained with a GMM-loaded CD1B tetramer, a Live/Dead dye and anti-CD3, and then sorted on a FACS Aria II. C32 glucose monomycolate purified from Rhodococcus equi was loaded onto CD1B tetramers. PBMC used for tetramer sorting had been depleted of CD14-expressing monocytes for a separate study before cryopreservation. Roughly 98,000 tetramer-negative cells were sorted from each donor and analyzed alongside the tetramer-positive cells. Antigen-specific T cells were sorted from several healthy South African adults using GMM-loaded CD1B tetramers. The V and J ends are trimmed by 6 bases and 9 bases, leaving 9 bases between them. CDR3 length: 12 amino acids, cysteine to phenylalanine. Only the CDR3 region is kept as DNA, spanning 36 bases read in frame from base 1. Taken from the germline V gene, the CDR1 and CDR2 loops are MDHEN and SYDVKM.

This sample was taken from a study of T cells in tuberculosis (dated by TCRdb to between 2018 and 2020). In the study overall: The study combined CD1B tetramers and high-throughput TCR immunosequencing to characterize T cells specific for the mycobacterial lipid antigen glucose monomycolate (GMM). The study at large found these results: The stringent sort gate may have missed T cells binding the CD1B-GMM tetramer with low affinity.

Because TCR-alpha and TCR-beta chains were sequenced unpaired, no information on chain pairing was available. TCR libraries were generated with the immunoSEQ multiplex PCR assay, using TCR-beta and/or TCR-alpha/delta assays for each sample. The amplified TCR libraries were sequenced on the Illumina high-throughput platform. Per the original workflow: Clustering and dimensionality reduction relied on pairwise TCRdist distances among GMM-specific receptors from T cells that were either sorted ex vivo or expanded in vitro. Sequence motifs defined by gene usage and CDR3 content were tested for enrichment in tetramer-positive versus tetramer-negative populations. TCRdb carries this immuneACCESS record with in-frame sequences only. Its versions omit some clonotypes, under half of them owing to an unresolved V gene in the studies checked, with the rest unexplained. V and J calls and clone size are as listed in that table; D and trimming were resolved from the DNA. Recorded for this sample are tens of thousands of clones; approximately 91% of them occurred a single time. The ten top clones hold 1.9% of the sample.

Recombination connected TRBV28 to TRBJ1-6, with TRBD1 perhaps the D gene, on 5 matching bases. The source is an adult woman with latent tuberculosis. The sequenced sample was CD1b-GMM tetramer-negative cells sorted from PBMCs. The label giving this sample's cell subset or site can be read as: T cells not binding CD1B-GMM tetramer, sorted from same donor. The CDR3 reads CASSRDSSPLHF. The nucleotide sequence reads TGTGCCAGCAGCCGAGACAGTTCACCCCTCCACTTT.